The clone carrying this T cell receptor (beta chain) was seen only a few times. These data originate in a study of human T cells and chemical hapten exposure. Study context: The patient population, which was mostly female, had alopecia areata, totalis or universalis.

Each CDR3 protein is one row after TCRdb ran MiXCR on the RACE reads. The data hold 200,000 to 300,000 distinct CDR3 sequences, with 7.5% to 10% observed a single time. Trimming cost V 0 bases and J 0 bases, with 12 bases left between them. The CDR3 spans 16 residues. Germline CDR1 reads DFQATT; CDR2 reads SNEGSKA (reference sequence). Time point of the sample: pre-sensitization, week 0. Documented treatment: therapeutic diphenylcyclopropenone sensitization with weekly scalp DPC. Blood draws came before every patch-test application. Sequencing used whole blood, obtained in connection with sensitization to the hapten diphenylcyclopropenone (DPC). The sequence derives from a woman between 40 and 50 years old with alopecia areata. Some clones in this sample may be carry-over from other donors' samples. V and J are TRBV20-1 and TRBJ2-1; D perhaps matches TRBD2 (6 bases). The CDR3 DNA is TGCAGTGCTAGAGATCCGCTAGCGCCCTCCTACAATGAGCAGTTCTTC. Protein product: CSARDPLAPSYNEQFF.